This TCR beta chain was recorded in a study of STAT5B mutations in CD4+ large granular lymphocyte leukemia. Authors' analysis steps: Productive clonotypes were detectable down to 2.59 x 10-5 frequency. Produced via immunoSEQ multiplex PCR; TCRdb's table is partial and in-frame only. Clonal size and the V and J genes are those of that table, whereas D and trimming came from the DNA. The sample has tens of thousands of clones, 60% to 80% seen once. Control samples were healthy donors' buffy coats. Sequencing was done on a sample of CD4+ T cells from blood buffy coats. This sequence was found in a human donor in good health.

The CDR3 here is CATAGDSVSGNTIYF. The CDR3 nucleotides read TGTGCCACCGCGGGAGACAGCGTCTCTGGAAACACCATATATTTT. The rearrangement links TRBV18 to TRBJ1-3; a weak D match, TRBD1 (5 bases). CDR3 length: 15 residues. Trimming left V 10 bases short and J 0 bases short, with 16 bases between. Germline V gene lookup returns CDR1 KGHSH and CDR2 LQKENI.